Below are 2 T cell receptor beta chains sequenced from a single sample in a study of CD8+CD57+ T cells in acquired aplastic anemia. Investigators profiled TCR beta VDJ and CDR3 from genomic DNA template. TCRdb analysed the reads with MiXCR anew, one entry per CDR3 protein. The profile covers some 180,000 distinct CDR3 sequences, with more than 60% appearing a single time and under 55% taken by the ten largest. Patients picked for sequencing had shown CD8+CD57+ cell expansion detected by flow cytometry. The source material was sorted CD4+, CD8+, or CD8+CD57+ T cells (not recorded which) from PBMCs. All receptors derive from a human donor with aplastic anemia.

The rearrangement uses TRBV19 and TRBJ2-3, with no clear D. CDR3 length: 11 amino acids. Trimming stripped 1 base from V and 7 bases from J, with 3 bases between. Germline assignment: CDR1 LNHDA and CDR2 SQIVND (reference sequence). For the CDR3, the DNA is TGTGCCAGTAGTATAGGAAATACGCAGTATTTT. Translating it yields CASSIGNTQYF.

The sample holds one count of this clonotype. The chain joins TRBV10-2 to TRBJ2-7; 8 positions match TRBD2. The tail of the sequence fits TRBJ2-1 better, so the J call may be wrong. Per germline, CDR1 WSHSY and CDR2 SAAADI. This CDR3 has 17 amino acids. DNA of the CDR3: TGCGCCAGCAGCCAGCGGGGGAGGGAGCTCATCACCCATGAGCAGTTCTTC. This translates into CASSQRGRELITHEQFF.